The 10 T cell receptor beta chains in this list originate from one sample, sequenced in a study of shared T cell receptors in the human thymus. Using immunoSEQ multiplex PCR, the repertoire was profiled, and TCRdb retains in-frame clones only, with some absent. The sample holds hundreds of thousands of clones, 85% to 95% seen once. The sample consisted of thymocytes. The receptor set was obtained from a human donor.

The chain links TRBV7-9 to TRBJ1-2; maybe TRBD1 (5 bases). V was shortened by 4 bases and J by 0 bases, with 12 bases between the two germline ends. CDR3 size: 15 residues. Germline assignment: CDR1 SEHNR and CDR2 FQNEAQ (reference sequence). CDR3 loop: CASSYRRPSNYGYTF. CDR3 coding DNA: TGTGCCAGCAGCTACAGGAGGCCCTCTAACTATGGCTACACCTTC.

This clone was counted a few times. This rearrangement joins TRBV11-1 to TRBJ1-2, with TRBD1 matching 9 bases. The CDR3 has 17 amino acids. V trimming: 5 bases; J trimming: 1 base; junction bases outside the gene matches: 11. The V gene's germline CDR1 is SGHAT and CDR2 FQDESV (reference sequence). Written as DNA, the CDR3 is TGTGCCAGCAGCCCTCTAACGACAGGGGGGAGTAACTATGGCTACACCTTC. It codes for CASSPLTTGGSNYGYTF.

This clone is a singleton in its sample. The chain carries TRBV28 and TRBJ2-3; either TRBD1 or TRBD2 may fit D (6 bases each). V was cut by 10 bases and J by 2 bases, with 22 bases left in between. CDR1 MDHEN and CDR2 SYDVKM come from the germline V gene. The CDR3 extends over 16 amino acids. CDR3 DNA sequence: TGTGCCACCTCGACGGGGGCTAGCTCTTTCACAGATACGCAGTATTTT. This sequence encodes CATSTGASSFTDTQYF.

The chain combines TRBV19 with TRBJ2-7, with no clear D. The CDR3 is made up of 15 amino acids. The V gene's germline CDR1 is LNHDA and CDR2 SQIVND (reference sequence). Trimming stripped 3 bases from V and 0 bases from J, with 12 bases between. CDR3 in amino acids: CASSMVERNSYEQYF. The CDR3 DNA sequence: TGTGCCAGTAGTATGGTGGAGAGGAACTCCTACGAGCAGTACTTC.

The chain recombines TRBV10-1 with TRBJ2-1; D possibly corresponds to TRBD2 (6 bases). CDR1 and CDR2 (germline): WNHNN, SYGVQD (reference sequence). V was cut by 0 bases and J by 4 bases, with 13 bases left in between. The CDR3 covers 16 residues. The CDR3 region has the DNA TGCGCCAGCAGTGAGTCAGGCGGGGCCTTTTACAATGAGCAGTTCTTC. It translates to CASSESGGAFYNEQFF.

V gene TRBV14 combines with J gene TRBJ2-3, with D perhaps TRBD2 (7 bases). CDR1 is SGHDN and CDR2 is FVKESK in the germline V gene. This CDR3 is built from 16 residues. Trimming removed 0 bases from V and 3 bases from J, with 13 bases in between. CDR3 sequence (DNA): TGTGCCAGCAGCCAAGAGGCGGCGGGGGCGACAGATACGCAGTATTTT. Its protein product is CASSQEAAGATDTQYF.

The chain is built from TRBV5-5 and TRBJ2-4; D perhaps matches TRBD1 (6 bases). The V and J ends lost 3 bases and 0 bases respectively, with 25 bases between them. The CDR3 extends over 20 amino acids. CDR1 and CDR2 (germline): SGHKS, YYEKEE (reference sequence). The CDR3 DNA is TGTGCCAGCAGCTGGGGGACACAAAAAAGGACGACGCTAGCCAAAAACATTCAGTACTTC. Its protein is CASSWGTQKRTTLAKNIQYF.

This chain links TRBV27 with TRBJ2-7, with 8 nucleotides matching TRBD1. After removal of 0 bases from V and 0 bases from J, the junction contained 4 bases not matched to a gene. This CDR3 contains 16 residues. The germline CDR1 and CDR2 sequences are MNHEY and SMNVEV (reference sequence). CDR3 sequence (DNA): TGTGCCAGCAGTTTATCGACAGGGGCCCACTCCTACGAGCAGTACTTC. Translating gives CASSLSTGAHSYEQYF.

V and J are TRBV7-2 and TRBJ2-5; D is undetermined. The CDR3 sequence is 13 residues long. Looked up from germline, CDR1 is SGHTA and CDR2 is FQGNSA. Trimming removed 3 bases at V and 4 bases at J, with 9 bases between. The CDR3 sequence: CASSFKVSETQYF. CDR3 DNA: TGTGCCAGCAGCTTCAAAGTCTCAGAGACCCAGTACTTC. Looking up the rest from reference TRBV7-2 and TRBJ2-5 gives the full variable domain: GAGVSQSPSNKVTEKGKDVELRCDPISGHTALYWYRQSLGQGLEFLIYFQGNSAPDKSGLPSDRFSAERTGGSVSTLTIQRTQQEDSAVYLCASSFKVSETQYFGPGTRLLVL.

This clone was found once. V and J are TRBV29-1 and TRBJ2-7; 7 nucleotides agree with TRBD1. Germline values: CDR1 SQVTM, CDR2 ANQGSEA. With V trimmed by 4 bases and J by 1 base, 1 base remained unmatched. The CDR3 has 12 residues. The CDR3 coding sequence is TGCAGCGTTGGGACAGGATCCTACGAGCAGTACTTC. It specifies CSVGTGSYEQYF.